A selection of T cell receptor beta chains follows, all from one sample in a study of blood T cell repertoires in COVID-19. The table came from immunoSEQ multiplex PCR; TCRdb's copy has only in-frame clones and leaves some out. Here the sample spans about 200,000 clones, around nine tenths being singletons. Source material: peripheral blood. The origin of the receptors is a man aged 50-60 years with COVID-19, enrolled during active disease. The CDR3 runs from the conserved cysteine through the conserved F or W. D genes are given only for firm matches. Only some rows state a clone size, as once, few, many or a class for expanded clones.

CASSPLHTLASSYNEQFF	TGTGCCAGCTCACCACTTCATACACTAGCGAGCTCCTACAATGAGCAGTTCTTC	TRBJ2-1	-	TRBV18	TRBD2	18
CASSMGQGVEAFF	TGCGCCAGCAGCATGGGACAGGGGGTTGAAGCTTTCTTT	TRBJ1-1	-	TRBV5-1	TRBD1	13
CSARQGSEAFF	TGCAGTGCTAGACAGGGATCTGAAGCTTTCTTT	TRBJ1-1	-	TRBV20-1	-	11
CASSLGQFYEQYF	TGTGCCAGCAGCCTGGGACAGTTCTACGAGCAGTACTTC	TRBJ2-7	-	TRBV7-2	TRBD1	13
CASSPTAGTGNQPQHF	TGTGCCAGCTCACCAACCGCCGGGACAGGCAATCAGCCCCAGCATTTT	TRBJ1-5	-	TRBV18	TRBD1	16
CASSPLGGGTDTQYF	TGCGCCAGCAGTCCTCTGGGGGGGGGCACAGATACGCAGTATTTT	TRBJ2-3	-	TRBV10-1	TRBD2	15
CASSRLQGAAYSNQPQHF	TGTGCCAGCAGCCGCTTACAGGGGGCGGCCTATAGCAATCAGCCCCAGCATTTT	TRBJ1-5	-	TRBV27	TRBD1	18
CASSRPDRGDEQFF	TGTGCCAGCAGCCGACCGGACCGCGGGGATGAGCAGTTCTTC	TRBJ2-1	-	TRBV4-2	-	14
CSVRPTGLGGSSYEQYF	TGCAGCGTTCGGCCGACAGGGCTGGGGGGTAGCTCCTACGAGCAGTACTTC	TRBJ2-7	-	TRBV29-1	-	17
CASSPRHNTGELFF	TGTGCCAGCAGCCCGAGACATAACACCGGGGAGCTGTTTTTT	TRBJ2-2	-	TRBV7-8	-	14
CAGSHEAAYEQYF	TGTGCCGGCAGCCACGAGGCGGCCTACGAGCAGTACTTC	TRBJ2-7	-	TRBV3-1/TRBV3-2	-	13
CASTGGAASSYEQYF	TGTGCCAGCACCGGCGGGGCAGCCAGCTCCTACGAGCAGTACTTC	TRBJ2-7	-	TRBV28	-	15
CASSKRDVEKLFF	TGTGCCAGTAGTAAGCGGGACGTTGAAAAACTGTTTTTT	TRBJ1-4	-	TRBV19	-	13
CASQTSGVYNEQFF	TGTGCCAGCCAAACTAGCGGGGTTTACAATGAGCAGTTCTTC	TRBJ2-1	-	TRBV11-2	TRBD2	14
CASSKPRDSPYEQYF	TGTGCCAGCAGCAAGCCTCGGGACTCGCCCTACGAGCAGTACTTC	TRBJ2-7	-	TRBV21-1	-	15
CASSVPTANTGELFF	TGTGCCAGCAGTGTTCCTACCGCGAACACCGGGGAGCTGTTTTTT	TRBJ2-2	few	TRBV2	-	15
CASTQDRARGYTF	TGTGCCAGCACCCAAGACAGGGCACGTGGCTACACCTTC	TRBJ1-2	-	TRBV2	TRBD1	13
CASSLMRGGQGLRTGELFF	TGTGCCAGCAGCCTCATGCGGGGTGGACAGGGGCTACGAACCGGGGAGCTGTTTTTT	TRBJ2-2	-	TRBV28	TRBD1	19